This T cell receptor beta chain originates from a study of vaccination and CD4 T cells after COVID-19. Across the study: Either a CEFX pool, an HIV-1 Nef pool, or no peptide was added to control cultures.

The assay that was used to sequence DNA from cultured CD4+ T cells was the Oncomine TCR Beta short-read assay. A single record per CDR3 protein comes from TCRdb applying MiXCR to the PCR reads. The table shows about 25,000 distinct CDR3 sequences, with 43% occurring only once. Treatment in this sample: approximately nine-day PBMC culture with coronavirus spike peptide pools or control peptides (ViraFEST assay). Concerning this clonotype: The antigen is unknown.

Looked up from germline, CDR1 is DFQATT and CDR2 is SNEGSKA (reference sequence). The CDR3 is 15 amino acids. Trimming removed 5 bases from V and 5 bases from J; junction bases left unmatched: 9. Overall study findings and caveats: The study examined relatively few convalescent patients and included no early post-infection timepoints.

The chain is built from TRBV20-1 and TRBJ2-1; 10 nucleotides agree with TRBD2. The TCR was taken from a human donor who had recovered from COVID-19. Sequenced input: CD4+ T cells from blood, cultured in vitro. CDR3: CSASHGTSVNNEQFF. In nucleotides, the CDR3 is TGCAGTGCTTCCCACGGGACTAGCGTGAACAATGAGCAGTTCTTC.